Shown below are 26 T cell receptor beta chains from a single sample sequenced in a study of blood T cell repertoires in COVID-19. Measured with immunoSEQ multiplex PCR; TCRdb has only the in-frame clones, and not every one. The data contain roughly 100,000 clones, 91% of them singletons. Sample: peripheral blood. The receptors derive from a human donor with active COVID-19. The donor label of this sample is uncertain.

This clone was detected only a few times. This sequence joins TRBV11-2 and TRBJ2-1, with a possible D match to TRBD2 (5 bases). In germline, CDR1 is SGHAT, CDR2 FQNNGV. CDR3 length equals 14 residues. With 4 bases removed from V and 4 bases from J, the gap between germline ends came to 11 bases. The CDR3 DNA reads TGTGCCAGCAGCTCCCTCCGGACTTACAATGAGCAGTTCTTC. This encodes CASSSLRTYNEQFF.

The chain is built from TRBV6-4 and TRBJ2-1, with TRBD2 matching over 8 bases. The germline V gene encodes CDR1 MRHNA and CDR2 SNTAGT. This CDR3 spans 15 amino acids. V gave up 11 bases and J gave up 0 bases; unmatched junction bases: 9. The chain's CDR3 is CALPGGTFSYNEQFF. DNA for the CDR3: TGTGCCCTCCCGGGAGGGACTTTCTCCTACAATGAGCAGTTCTTC.

This clone was recorded once. The rearrangement joins TRBV6-2 or TRBV6-3 to TRBJ2-5; 9 nucleotides match TRBD2. The germline V gene encodes CDR1 MNHEY and CDR2 SVGEGT. CDR3 length: 15 amino acids. V trimming: 4 bases; J trimming: 4 bases; junction bases outside the gene matches: 7. CDR3 nucleotides: TGTGCCAGCAGTTCCCGAAGCGGGGGGAGAGAGACCCAGTACTTC. This codes for CASSSRSGGRETQYF.

The genes are TRBV7-8 and TRBJ1-1, with D unresolved. The germline V gene encodes CDR1 SGHVS and CDR2 FQNEAQ. Trimming took off 0 bases at V and 1 base at J, with 3 bases between the two ends. The CDR3 has 13 amino acids. The chain's CDR3 is CASSLARNTEAFF. The DNA for the CDR3 is TGTGCCAGCAGCTTAGCCAGGAACACTGAAGCTTTCTTT.

The chain couples TRBV5-5 to TRBJ1-1, with no clear D. V was pared by 0 bases and J by 3 bases, with 9 bases between. Germline CDR1 and CDR2: SGHKS and YYEKEE (reference sequence). This CDR3 contains 14 residues. The DNA for the CDR3 is TGTGCCAGCAGCTTGGGAGTATTCGACACTGAAGCTTTCTTT. As protein: CASSLGVFDTEAFF.

This clone is a singleton in its sample. V is TRBV27 and J is TRBJ2-3; the D is unclear. The CDR3 covers 14 residues. The V gene's germline CDR1 is MNHEY and CDR2 SMNVEV (reference sequence). V was pared by 6 bases and J by 1 base, with 11 bases between. The CDR3 region has the DNA TGTGCCAGCAGCTACCTAGGAGGCACAGATACGCAGTATTTT. This codes for CASSYLGGTDTQYF.

CDR3 sequence (DNA): TGTGCCAGTAGTATCACAGGGGAGTGGGACAATGAGCAGTTCTTC. It specifies CASSITGEWDNEQFF. This chain links TRBV19 with TRBJ2-1; 7 nucleotides agree with TRBD1. Germline lookup yields CDR1 LNHDA and CDR2 SQIVND (reference sequence). The CDR3 covers 15 residues. Unmatched junction bases numbered 7, after V lost 3 bases and J lost 5 bases.

The genes are TRBV29-1 and TRBJ1-1; the D gene is possibly TRBD1 (5 bases). The CDR3 covers 15 residues. Germline V gene lookup returns CDR1 SQVTM and CDR2 ANQGSEA. Trimming left V 1 base short and J 6 bases short, with 18 bases between. DNA of the CDR3: TGCAGCGTTGAAGTTGGGGGAGGGTTTTTGGCTGAAGCTTTCTTT. Its translation is CSVEVGGGFLAEAFF.

The sample holds one count of this clone. The chain links TRBV7-9 to TRBJ2-1; D may be TRBD1 (6 bases). There are 19 residues in the CDR3. Germline V CDR1 and CDR2: SEHNR, FQNEAQ (reference sequence). Trimming shortened V by 0 bases and J by 0 bases, and 18 bases separated the two germline ends. CDR3 amino acids: CASSLASDRLTSSYNEQFF. For the CDR3, the DNA is TGTGCCAGCAGCTTAGCGTCGGACAGATTAACCTCCTCCTACAATGAGCAGTTCTTC.

The rearrangement links TRBV15 to TRBJ2-5; 9 bases line up with TRBD1. Per the germline V gene, CDR1 is LNHNV and CDR2 is YYDKDF (reference sequence). The CDR3 is made up of 16 amino acids. The junction had 10 bases not matched to a gene; V was cut back by 4 bases and J by 4 bases. This chain's CDR3 is CATSNLLGQGRETQYF. The CDR3 DNA reads TGTGCCACCAGCAACCTTCTAGGACAGGGGAGAGAGACCCAGTACTTC.

This clone was detected only once. The gene calls are TRBV10-3 and TRBJ1-2; 10 bases are shared with TRBD1. CDR1 is ENHRY and CDR2 is SYGVKD in the germline V gene. With 4 bases clipped from V and 4 bases from J, the junction kept 3 bases outside the gene matches. There are 14 residues in the CDR3. The CDR3 sequence is CAISGDRGTYGYTF. For the CDR3, the DNA is TGTGCCATCAGTGGGGACAGGGGAACCTATGGCTACACCTTC.

V gene TRBV5-4 combines with J gene TRBJ1-2; D perhaps matches TRBD1 (5 bases). The CDR3 is made up of 14 amino acids. Trimming left V 2 bases short and J 4 bases short, with 12 bases between. Germline V CDR1 and CDR2: SGHNT, YYREEE (reference sequence). For the CDR3, the DNA is TGTGCCAGCAGCTTAATGGGGGGTGGCTATGGCTACACCTTC. It translates to CASSLMGGGYGYTF.

The V call is TRBV7-2, the J call TRBJ2-1; TRBD2 agrees at 10 bases. CDR3 size: 15 residues. The V and J ends lost 1 base and 6 bases, in that order; junction bases with no gene match: 3. Germline V gene data show CDR1 as SGHTA and CDR2 as FQGNSA. CDR3 nucleotide sequence: TGTGCCAGCAGCTTAGAAGCGGGGGGGCTCAATGAGCAGTTCTTC. This encodes CASSLEAGGLNEQFF.

V and J are TRBV9 and TRBJ2-2; TRBD2 matches 9 bases. The trim removed 4 bases at V and 1 base at J, leaving 5 bases unmatched. Germline V gene sequence: CDR1 SGDLS, CDR2 YYNGEE. CDR3 size: 16 residues. The CDR3 DNA reads TGTGCCAGCAGCTTTTATAGCGGGGGGAACACCGGGGAGCTGTTTTTT. This gives the protein CASSFYSGGNTGELFF.

V is TRBV7-2 and J is TRBJ1-1, with 11 bases aligning to TRBD1. This CDR3 region has 17 residues. CDR1 and CDR2 (germline): SGHTA, FQGNSA. V trimming: 4 bases; J trimming: 6 bases; junction bases outside the gene matches: 13. The CDR3 sequence: CASSSPRSGQGGAEAFF. DNA for the CDR3: TGTGCCAGCAGCTCCCCCCGATCGGGACAGGGGGGCGCTGAAGCTTTCTTT.

This rearrangement joins TRBV6-4 to TRBJ1-6; D is uncertain. This CDR3 has 13 amino acids. Germline V gene data show CDR1 as MRHNA and CDR2 as SNTAGT. V was trimmed by 6 bases and J by 4 bases, leaving 7 bases between them. CDR3 bases: TGTGCCAGCAGACTTTTTTATAATTCACCCCTCCACTTT. This encodes CASRLFYNSPLHF.

This clone showed up just once. Here the CDR3 DNA reads TGTGCCAGCTCAGACATGACAGGGACAGGGCCAGATACGCAGTATTTT. Translating it yields CASSDMTGTGPDTQYF. The chain combines TRBV18 with TRBJ2-3; 9 bases line up with TRBD1. CDR1 KGHSH and CDR2 LQKENI come from the germline V gene. The CDR3 extends over 16 amino acids. V lost 5 bases and J lost 4; bases outside the gene matches: 10.

V gene TRBV7-7 combines with J gene TRBJ2-1; 8 bases fit TRBD2. Germline loops: CDR1 SSHAT, CDR2 FNYEAQ (reference sequence). This CDR3 spans 16 amino acids. The trim removed 1 base at V and 7 bases at J, leaving 9 bases unmatched. The CDR3 region has the DNA TGTGCCAGCAGCTTAGTAATCACGGGGGGGGCGAATGAGCAGTTCTTC. Translating it yields CASSLVITGGANEQFF.

The genes are TRBV28 and TRBJ2-1, with TRBD2 identical over 13 bases. From germline, CDR1 is MDHEN and CDR2 SYDVKM. There are 16 residues in the CDR3. Losses at the gene ends were 6 bases for V and 8 bases for J; bases not matched to a gene: 10. CDR3 DNA: TGTGCCAGCAGACAAACAAGACTAGCGGGGGGCCATGAGCAGTTCTTC. It specifies CASRQTRLAGGHEQFF.

The genes are TRBV7-3 and TRBJ2-3, with unresolved D. Looked up from germline, CDR1 is SGHTA and CDR2 is FQGTGA. The CDR3 has 15 residues. Trimming shortened V by 5 bases and J by 0 bases, and 12 bases separated the two germline ends. Written as DNA, the CDR3 is TGTGCCAGCAGCGCCAGTGGAGTGAGCACAGATACGCAGTATTTT. Translation: CASSASGVSTDTQYF.

This chain links TRBV3-1 (or the pseudogene TRBV3-2) with TRBJ2-3, with 10 bases identical to TRBD2. Germline CDR1 LGHDT, CDR2 YNNKEL (reference sequence). This CDR3 contains 14 residues. The J segment lost 5 bases and the V segment lost 4 bases, leaving 3 bases of the junction unmatched. CDR3 protein: CASSRAGGRDTQYF. CDR3 bases: TGTGCCAGCAGCCGAGCGGGGGGGCGAGATACGCAGTATTTT.

CDR3 nucleotide sequence: TGTGCCAGCAGTCAGGGACTGAGCACAGATACGCAGTATTTT. Its protein is CASSQGLSTDTQYF. The chain combines TRBV6-2 or TRBV6-3 with TRBJ2-3; D might be TRBD2 (6 bases). Germline CDR1 reads MNHEY; CDR2 reads SVGEGT. CDR3 length equals 14 residues. The V and J ends lost 5 bases and 0 bases respectively, with 9 bases between them.

Judged by abundance, this clone is medium-sized (0.01 to 0.1%). The V and J genes are TRBV28 and TRBJ2-7; the match to TRBD1 covers 10 bases. With V trimmed by 2 bases and J by 3 bases, 4 bases remained unmatched. Looked up from germline, CDR1 is MDHEN and CDR2 is SYDVKM. This CDR3 is built from 15 residues. The CDR3 is CASSLVTGGFYEQYF. The CDR3 nucleotides are TGTGCCAGCAGTTTAGTGACAGGGGGCTTCTACGAGCAGTACTTC.

The gene calls are TRBV9 and TRBJ2-7; TRBD2 might be the D (6 bases). Trimming pared 9 bases from V and 3 bases from J, leaving 19 bases between. Germline V lookup: CDR1 SGDLS, CDR2 YYNGEE. The CDR3 has 14 amino acids. CDR3 DNA: TGTGCCAACACCCTTTACGGACTAATCTACGAGCAGTACTTC. Translating gives CANTLYGLIYEQYF.

Only a few counts were recorded for this clone. The chain carries TRBV29-1 and TRBJ2-4; TRBD1 matches at 7 bases. The CDR3 runs 15 residues. The germline CDR1 and CDR2 sequences are SQVTM and ANQGSEA. The J segment lost 4 bases and the V segment lost 7 bases, leaving 13 bases of the junction unmatched. Written as DNA, the CDR3 is TGCAGCGCCCTCCTCCGGGACAGCTGGAAAAACATTCAGTACTTC. Its protein product is CSALLRDSWKNIQYF.

The chain carries TRBV6-2 or TRBV6-3 and TRBJ2-7; D remains ambiguous. Germline CDR1 reads MNHEY; CDR2 reads SVGEGT. Trimming took off 0 bases at V and 0 bases at J, with 18 bases between the two ends. The CDR3 has 18 residues. DNA of the CDR3: TGTGCCAGCAGTTACTCGATATTAACCGGGTCCTCCTCCTACGAGCAGTACTTC. Translating it yields CASSYSILTGSSSYEQYF.